One sample yielded the 3 T cell receptor beta chains listed below, sequenced in a study of cytomegalovirus exposure and HLA in healthy donors (dated by TCRdb to 2017 to 2019). Receptor libraries were prepared by the immunoSEQ multiplex PCR assay. For the multiplex PCR, a mixture combining 60 forward primers for TCR Vbeta segments and 13 reverse primers for TCR Jbeta segments was used. As stored in TCRdb, this immuneACCESS dataset retains in-frame rearrangements with V and J assigned. A fraction of the clones does not appear; measured against another copy, unresolved V genes explain less than half of the discrepancy, and the remainder lacks a known reason. Per the sample table, the count is about 190,000 clones. Less than 6.5% of the sample goes to the ten largest clones. Sequenced input: PBMCs. Receptor source: a man aged 25-45 years in good health and CMV-seronegative.

V usage is TRBV5-1 and J usage is TRBJ1-1; unclear D gene. This CDR3 comprises 20 residues. Looked up from germline, CDR1 is SGHRS and CDR2 is YFSETQ. Trimming removed 1 base from V and 0 bases from J, with 25 bases in between. CDR3 protein: CASSLRGRVQLNTMNTEAFF. In nucleotides, the CDR3 is TGCGCCAGCAGCTTGCGGGGAAGGGTCCAGCTAAACACAATGAACACTGAAGCTTTCTTT.

The chain links TRBV6-6 to TRBJ2-2, with 8 positions matching TRBD1. CDR1 and CDR2 (germline): MNHNY, SVGAGI (reference sequence). The CDR3 totals 15 residues. V trimming: 6 bases; J trimming: 6 bases; junction bases outside the gene matches: 9. CDR3 sequence (DNA): TGTGCCAGCAGCCTCGGACAGGGATTTTCCGGGGAGCTGTTTTTT. Translating gives CASSLGQGFSGELFF.

This chain's CDR3 is CASSKQVLGTYEQYF. The CDR3 DNA reads TGTGCCAGCAGTAAACAGGTACTTGGGACCTACGAGCAGTACTTC. This chain links TRBV27 with TRBJ2-7; weak D call: TRBD1 (5 bases). CDR1 is MNHEY, CDR2 SMNVEV, per germline (reference sequence). This CDR3 has 15 amino acids. V was trimmed by 5 bases and J by 2 bases, leaving 16 bases between them.